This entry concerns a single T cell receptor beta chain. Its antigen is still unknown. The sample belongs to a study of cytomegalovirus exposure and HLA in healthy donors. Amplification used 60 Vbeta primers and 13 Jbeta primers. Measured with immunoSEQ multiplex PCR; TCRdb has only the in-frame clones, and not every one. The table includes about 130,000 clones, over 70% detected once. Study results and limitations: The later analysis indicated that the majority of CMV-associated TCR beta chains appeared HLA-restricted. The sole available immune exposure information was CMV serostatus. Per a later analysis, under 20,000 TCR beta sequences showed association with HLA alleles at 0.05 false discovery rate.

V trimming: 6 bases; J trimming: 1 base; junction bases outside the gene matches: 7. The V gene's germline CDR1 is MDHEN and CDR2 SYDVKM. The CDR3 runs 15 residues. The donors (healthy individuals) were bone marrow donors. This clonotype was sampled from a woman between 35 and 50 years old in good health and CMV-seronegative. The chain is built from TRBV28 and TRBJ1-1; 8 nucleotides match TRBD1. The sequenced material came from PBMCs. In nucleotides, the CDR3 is TGTGCCAGCAGCCCTGGACAGGGAAAGAACACTGAAGCTTTCTTT. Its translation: CASSPGQGKNTEAFF.